Following are 31 T cell receptor beta chains from one sample sequenced in a study of cytomegalovirus exposure and HLA in healthy donors. PCR involved 60 Vbeta and 13 Jbeta primers. Profiling relied on immunoSEQ multiplex PCR, and the TCRdb table lists in-frame clones only, not all of them. The data contain about 110,000 clones, 81% of them singletons. The sample comprised PBMCs. These receptors originate from a woman aged 30 to 39 in good health and CMV-seronegative.

V usage is TRBV4-1 and J usage is TRBJ1-2; TRBD1 aligns across 9 bases. Germline CDR1 reads MGHRA; CDR2 reads YSYEKL. J lost 13 bases, V lost 6 bases, and 27 bases had no gene match. This CDR3 has 18 residues. In DNA, the CDR3 is TGCGCCAGCAGACCCGGGACAGGGCGATCTAACTATGGCGGGAGTAGCACCTTC. This translates into CASRPGTGRSNYGGSSTF.

The chain carries TRBV6-1 and TRBJ1-2, with TRBD1 matching 8 bases. Looked up from germline, CDR1 is MNHNS and CDR2 is SASEGT. CDR3 length: 13 amino acids. With V trimmed by 5 bases and J by 11 bases, 10 bases remained unmatched. The CDR3: CASSNTGQGEYTF. DNA for the CDR3: TGTGCCAGCAGTAACACTGGACAGGGAGAGTACACCTTC.

V and J are TRBV6-5 and TRBJ1-2; 7 bases match TRBD1. Germline CDR1 reads MNHEY; CDR2 reads SVGAGI. The CDR3 loop spans 14 amino acids. V lost 6 bases to trimming and J lost 5 bases; unmatched junction nucleotides: 9. CDR3: CASRPTGPAYGYTF. The CDR3 nucleotides read TGTGCCAGCAGGCCGACAGGGCCAGCATATGGCTACACCTTC.

In this sample, this clone turned up once. The V call is TRBV19, the J call TRBJ2-1; TRBD2 matches at 14 bases. The V segment lost 3 bases and the J segment 4 bases; nucleotides outside the gene matches: 2. The CDR3 sequence is 16 residues long. Germline V CDR1 and CDR2: LNHDA, SQIVND (reference sequence). The CDR3 region is CASSIRTSGRYNEQFF. The CDR3 nucleotides read TGTGCCAGTAGTATCCGGACTAGCGGGAGGTACAATGAGCAGTTCTTC.

The chain couples TRBV5-4 to TRBJ1-1; 8 nucleotides agree with TRBD1. Losses at the gene ends were 0 bases for V and 4 bases for J; bases not matched to a gene: 5. Germline loops: CDR1 SGHNT, CDR2 YYREEE (reference sequence). CDR3 length equals 15 residues. The CDR3 reads CASSLGGQGGTEAFF. DNA for the CDR3: TGTGCCAGCAGCTTGGGCGGACAGGGTGGCACTGAAGCTTTCTTT.

This clone has just a few counts. The V call is TRBV25-1, the J call TRBJ2-2; D may be TRBD2 (5 bases). This CDR3 has 13 residues. The germline CDR1 and CDR2 sequences are MGHDK and SYGVNS. V was pared by 6 bases and J by 6 bases, with 11 bases between. CDR3 nucleotide sequence: TGTGCCAGCAGCGGGAAAGGCGCCGGGGAGCTGTTTTTT. Translation gives CASSGKGAGELFF.

The genes are TRBV19 and TRBJ1-2; 7 bases line up with TRBD1. This CDR3 has 14 residues. Trimming removed 5 bases from V and 6 bases from J; junction bases left unmatched: 9. Germline lookup yields CDR1 LNHDA and CDR2 SQIVND (reference sequence). CDR3 in amino acids: CASSPRTDRHGYTF. The DNA for the CDR3 is TGTGCCAGTAGTCCCCGAACGGACAGGCATGGCTACACCTTC.

The chain has TRBV11-2 and TRBJ2-7; 8 bases map to TRBD2. Germline CDR1 reads SGHAT; CDR2 reads FQNNGV. The V gene end was trimmed by 4 bases and the J gene end by 10 bases; junction bases not matched to a gene: 3. CDR3 length: 11 amino acids. The CDR3 coding sequence is TGTGCCAGCAGCTCCGGGGGGGGTCAGTACTTC. Its protein is CASSSGGGQYF.

The rearrangement links TRBV6-6 to TRBJ2-3; TRBD1 agrees at 7 bases. This CDR3 spans 14 amino acids. Germline V gene lookup returns CDR1 MNHNY and CDR2 SVGAGI (reference sequence). J gave up 4 bases and V 7 bases, and 8 bases lay outside the gene matches. CDR3: CASKKGGWADTQYF. The CDR3 DNA sequence: TGTGCCAGCAAAAAAGGGGGCTGGGCAGATACGCAGTATTTT.

The chain recombines TRBV6-5 with TRBJ1-1; D uncertain. The CDR3 has 14 residues. The germline gives CDR1 MNHEY, CDR2 SVGAGI. V was pared by 4 bases and J by 4 bases, with 13 bases between. CDR3 DNA: TGTGCCAGCAGTTTTGGGAGGGTGGGCACTGAAGCTTTCTTT. Translated, it gives CASSFGRVGTEAFF.

CDR3: CASNMDGRGGELFF. The CDR3 DNA follows: TGTGCCAGCAATATGGATGGGCGTGGCGGGGAGCTGTTTTTT. The chain combines TRBV27 with TRBJ2-2; D gene uncertain. Germline loops: CDR1 MNHEY, CDR2 SMNVEV (reference sequence). V lost 7 bases, J lost 7 bases, and 16 bases lay in between. This CDR3 region has 14 residues.

V gene TRBV20-1 combines with J gene TRBJ2-7; D remains unclear. CDR3 length: 11 amino acids. V lost 0 bases and J lost 4, with 4 bases in between. Germline-derived CDR1 and CDR2 are DFQATT and SNEGSKA (reference sequence). CDR3 DNA sequence: TGCAGTGCTAGAGAGCGGTACGAGCAGTACTTC. Its translation is CSARERYEQYF.

The chain recombines TRBV15 with TRBJ2-4, with D possibly matching TRBD2 (6 bases). CDR1 is LNHNV, CDR2 YYDKDF, per germline (reference sequence). This CDR3 contains 14 residues. V lost 3 bases, J lost 7 bases, and 13 bases lay in between. The CDR3 region has the DNA TGTGCCACCAGCAGCGCATCCCGGGGGAACATTCAGTACTTC. It encodes CATSSASRGNIQYF.

The rearrangement uses TRBV2 and TRBJ1-4; D is undetermined. CDR1 is SNHLY, CDR2 FYNNEI, per germline. This CDR3 has 13 residues. Trimming took off 5 bases at V and 5 bases at J, with 9 bases between the two ends. The CDR3 nucleotides read TGTGCCAGCAGTAAGCATAAGAATGAAAAACTGTTTTTT. This codes for CASSKHKNEKLFF.

The V call is TRBV6-1, the J call TRBJ2-7, with D unresolved. In germline, CDR1 is MNHNS, CDR2 SASEGT. V was pared by 8 bases and J by 2 bases, with 10 bases between. The CDR3 runs to 12 residues. In DNA, the CDR3 is TGTGCCAGCTACCGGGTAGCCTACGAGCAGTACTTC. Its translation is CASYRVAYEQYF.

The V gene is TRBV18, the J gene TRBJ2-4; D remains ambiguous. The CDR3 runs 16 residues. CDR1 and CDR2 (germline): KGHSH, LQKENI. Trimming pared 4 bases from V and 5 bases from J, leaving 18 bases between. In nucleotides, the CDR3 is TGTGCCAGCTCACTCACATTAGCTGGCCCCGAAAACATTCAGTACTTC. This encodes CASSLTLAGPENIQYF.

This chain links TRBV19 with TRBJ2-7, with unresolved D. CDR3 length equals 11 residues. Trimming removed 10 bases at V and 0 bases at J, with 7 bases between. The germline V gene has CDR1 LNHDA and CDR2 SQIVND (reference sequence). CDR3 in amino acids: CATEHSYEQYF. In DNA, the CDR3 is TGTGCCACCGAACACTCCTACGAGCAGTACTTC.

The chain carries TRBV9 and TRBJ1-1, with 10 bases that match TRBD1. CDR3 size: 15 residues. Germline V gene data show CDR1 as SGDLS and CDR2 as YYNGEE. V trimming: 0 bases; J trimming: 4 bases; junction bases outside the gene matches: 3. In DNA form, the CDR3 reads TGTGCCAGCAGCGTAGGACAGGGGGCGGGCACTGAAGCTTTCTTT. Amino acid sequence: CASSVGQGAGTEAFF.

This chain connects TRBV9 to TRBJ1-2, with 8 bases matching TRBD1. The germline gives CDR1 SGDLS, CDR2 YYNGEE. The junction had 16 bases not matched to a gene; V was cut back by 5 bases and J by 4 bases. The CDR3 has 17 residues. CDR3: CASRTARDRGLGYGYTF. Written as DNA, the CDR3 is TGTGCCAGCAGAACAGCCCGCGACAGGGGCTTGGGCTATGGCTACACCTTC.

This clone has only one observation. Written as DNA, the CDR3 is TGTGCCAGCAGCTTAACGGGTAGCGGGAGTTACGAGCAGTACTTC. It yields the protein CASSLTGSGSYEQYF. The rearrangement links TRBV7-3 to TRBJ2-7, with TRBD2 identical over 9 bases. V lost 0 bases and J lost 4; bases outside the gene matches: 4. The CDR3 has 15 residues. Germline-derived CDR1 and CDR2 are SGHTA and FQGTGA.

This chain joins TRBV5-4 and TRBJ2-5; 16 positions agree with TRBD2. J lost 2 bases, V lost 3 bases, and 1 base had no gene match. The CDR3 has 16 amino acids. Germline assignment: CDR1 SGHNT and CDR2 YYREEE (reference sequence). The CDR3 DNA follows: TGTGCCAGCAGCTCGGGACTAGCGGGAGGGCAAGAGACCCAGTACTTC. This sequence encodes CASSSGLAGGQETQYF.

The gene calls are TRBV19 and TRBJ2-1; TRBD2 matches at 12 bases. The ends lost 5 bases at V and 7 bases at J; junction bases unmatched: 3. The CDR3 sequence is 14 residues long. Germline V CDR1 and CDR2: LNHDA, SQIVND (reference sequence). CDR3 amino acids: CASSLAGGENEQFF. The CDR3 DNA follows: TGTGCCAGTAGTCTAGCGGGAGGGGAAAATGAGCAGTTCTTC.

The rearrangement links TRBV7-9 to TRBJ2-5, with TRBD2 as a possible D gene (5 bases). Germline values: CDR1 SEHNR, CDR2 FQNEAQ (reference sequence). The V end lost 7 bases, the J end lost 6 bases, and 21 bases lay between the germline ends. The CDR3 consists of 15 residues. The CDR3 bases are TGTGCCAGCAACGATCCGGGCTTTTCTAGCAAGACCCAGTACTTC. Translating it yields CASNDPGFSSKTQYF.

The V and J genes are TRBV5-8 and TRBJ2-2; D unresolved. The CDR3 has 11 amino acids. CDR1 and CDR2 (germline): SGHTS, YDEGEE. V was cut by 4 bases and J by 6 bases, with 4 bases left in between. DNA for the CDR3: TGTGCCAGCAGCCCGGCCGGGGAGCTGTTTTTT. This encodes CASSPAGELFF. The complete variable domain, with remaining parts taken from reference TRBV5-8 and TRBJ2-2, reads EAGVTQSPTHLIKTRGQQATLRCSPISGHTSVYWYQQALGLGLQFLLWYDEGEERNRGNFPPRFSGRQFPNYSSELNVNALELEDSALYLCASSPAGELFFGEGSRLTVL.

The chain employs TRBV6-5 and TRBJ1-2; D might be TRBD1 (5 bases). V was cut by 2 bases and J by 8 bases, with 15 bases left in between. This CDR3 has 14 residues. Looked up from germline, CDR1 is MNHEY and CDR2 is SVGAGI. CDR3 amino acids: CASSYKPDSGGYTF. The DNA for the CDR3 is TGTGCCAGCAGTTACAAACCTGACAGTGGGGGCTACACCTTC.

The chain joins TRBV6-1 to TRBJ2-7, with 9 bases that match TRBD1. The ends lost 6 bases at V and 6 bases at J; junction bases unmatched: 6. This CDR3 comprises 13 residues. The germline CDR1 and CDR2 sequences are MNHNS and SASEGT. The DNA for the CDR3 is TGTGCCAGCAGGTCACAGGGGGCGGGCGAGCAGTACTTC. This encodes CASRSQGAGEQYF.

The chain carries TRBV10-1 and TRBJ2-7; 10 bases are a match to TRBD2. The V gene end was trimmed by 2 bases and the J gene end by 4 bases; junction bases not matched to a gene: 5. Germline CDR1 reads WNHNN; CDR2 reads SYGVQD (reference sequence). CDR3 length: 15 residues. For the CDR3, the DNA is TGCGCCAGCAGTGAGGTGACTAGCGGGCATTACGAGCAGTACTTC. Its protein is CASSEVTSGHYEQYF.

This clone was detected once. J is TRBJ2-1 and V is TRBV4-1; 7 nucleotides agree with TRBD2. Trimming removed 0 bases from V and 4 bases from J; junction bases left unmatched: 6. Germline V gene sequence: CDR1 MGHRA, CDR2 YSYEKL. This CDR3 comprises 16 residues. In DNA, the CDR3 is TGCGCCAGCAGCCAAGACACAGCGGGAAGGTACAATGAGCAGTTCTTC. Its protein is CASSQDTAGRYNEQFF.

This sequence joins TRBV6-1 and TRBJ2-1; 9 nucleotides match TRBD2. The CDR3 has 15 amino acids. V dropped 0 bases and J dropped 3; count of bases not matched to a gene: 0. From germline, CDR1 is MNHNS and CDR2 SASEGT. The CDR3 region has the DNA TGTGCCAGCAGTGAAGCTAGCGGGGGCTACAATGAGCAGTTCTTC. This gives the protein CASSEASGGYNEQFF.

V usage is TRBV28 and J usage is TRBJ1-1; 8 bases line up with TRBD1. V was pared by 4 bases and J by 4 bases, with 5 bases of the junction left unmatched. This CDR3 is 14 amino acids long. The V gene's germline CDR1 is MDHEN and CDR2 SYDVKM. The CDR3 region has the DNA TGTGCCAGCAGTTCAGGGGGCTTGGGCACTGAAGCTTTCTTT. The encoded protein is CASSSGGLGTEAFF.

This clone was observed once. The chain combines TRBV7-2 with TRBJ2-2; D gene ambiguous. Germline CDR1 reads SGHTA; CDR2 reads FQGNSA. The CDR3 contains 15 residues. The V end lost 1 base, the J end lost 1 base, and 7 bases lay between the germline ends. Here the CDR3 DNA reads TGTGCCAGCAGCTTAGTCGGCGGGAACACCGGGGAGCTGTTTTTT. It is translated as CASSLVGGNTGELFF.